These T cell receptor beta chains were read from a single sample in a study of persistence of HIV-infected CD4 T cells. Generated by immunoSEQ multiplex PCR, the TCRdb table keeps only in-frame clones and is missing some. The sample records 40,000 to 55,000 clones, around 90% being singletons. The antigens of these receptors remain unknown. This sample comprised CD4+ T cells sorted from PBMCs after roughly 20-hour stimulation, obtained from a patient who received antiretroviral therapy. These receptors were taken from an adult woman with HIV who was CMV-seropositive. Each CDR3 is given with its conserved first and last residue. Fields, in order: clone size, V gene, CDR3 length, J gene, D gene, CDR3 DNA, CDR3 protein. D genes are given only for firm matches. Some rows have no size entry. The others give once, few or many, or a class for an expanded clone.

once,TRBV6-5,12,TRBJ1-1,-,TGTGCCAGCAATACAGGAAACACTGAAGCTTTCTTT,CASNTGNTEAFF
-,TRBV4-1,14,TRBJ1-2,-,TGCGCCAGCAGCCAAGTATTGGTGGTGGATGGCTACACCTTC,CASSQVLVVDGYTF
-,TRBV4-1,15,TRBJ1-5,-,TGCGCCAGCAGCCAAGATCACGGGACCTTACCTCCCCAGCATTTT,CASSQDHGTLPPQHF
-,TRBV18,16,TRBJ1-4,-,TGTGCCAGCTCACCAGCCTTGGCAGGGGCTAATGAAAAACTGTTTTTT,CASSPALAGANEKLFF
few,TRBV2,12,TRBJ2-1,TRBD1,TGTGCCAGCAGCTTCAGGGGGAATGAGCAGTTCTTC,CASSFRGNEQFF
-,TRBV4-1,17,TRBJ2-1,TRBD2,TGCGCCAGCAGCTCCCGGACTAGCGGGAGCCTTGAGAATGAGCAGTTCTTC,CASSSRTSGSLENEQFF
-,TRBV28,15,TRBJ2-6,TRBD1,TGTGCCAGCAGGACAGGGCTAAGAGGGGCCAACGTCCTGACTTTC,CASRTGLRGANVLTF
-,TRBV2,13,TRBJ1-5,-,TGTGCCAGCAGACGGTGGAGCAATCAGCCCCAGCATTTT,CASRRWSNQPQHF
-,TRBV7-6,16,TRBJ2-3,TRBD2,TGTGCCAGCAGCTTAACTAGCGGGGGGGCAAAGGATACGCAGTATTTT,CASSLTSGGAKDTQYF
once,TRBV7-2,15,TRBJ1-2,-,TGTGCCAGCAGCTTAGTCCCAGACCTTACCTATGGCTACACCTTC,CASSLVPDLTYGYTF
-,TRBV5-4,13,TRBJ2-2,-,TGTGCCAGCAGCATACCGAACACCGGGGAGCTGTTTTTT,CASSIPNTGELFF
-,TRBV3-1/TRBV3-2,14,TRBJ1-2,TRBD1,TGTGCCAGCAGCCAAGGGGGACAGGGTAATGGCTACACCTTC,CASSQGGQGNGYTF
-,TRBV5-1,15,TRBJ2-7,-,TGCGCCAGCAGCTTGGATGGACCTGCGGGCTACGAGCAGTACTTC,CASSLDGPAGYEQYF
once,TRBV27,13,TRBJ1-2,-,TGTGCCAGCAGTTTATCAGGGACCTATGGCTACACCTTC,CASSLSGTYGYTF
-,TRBV3-1/TRBV3-2,17,TRBJ2-3,-,TGTGCCAGCAGCCAGGCCCCGACTGGAGAAGGGCCAGATACGCAGTATTTT,CASSQAPTGEGPDTQYF
-,TRBV7-9,14,TRBJ2-2,TRBD1,TGTGCCAGCAGCCCCGTAGGGGGCGGCGGGGAGCTGTTTTTT,CASSPVGGGGELFF
few,TRBV9,13,TRBJ1-2,-,TGTGCCAGCAGCCGGAGGCAGGGAGGGGGCTACACCTTC,CASSRRQGGGYTF
few,TRBV10-2,17,TRBJ1-5,TRBD1,TGCGCCAGCAGTGAGTCTCAGACAGGGGGCATCAATCAGCCCCAGCATTTT,CASSESQTGGINQPQHF